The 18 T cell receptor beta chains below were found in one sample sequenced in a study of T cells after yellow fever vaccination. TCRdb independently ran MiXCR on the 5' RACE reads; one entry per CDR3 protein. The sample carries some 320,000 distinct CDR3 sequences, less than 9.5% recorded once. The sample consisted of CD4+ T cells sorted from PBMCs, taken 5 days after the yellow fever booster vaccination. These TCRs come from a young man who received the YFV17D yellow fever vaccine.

For the CDR3, the DNA is TGCGCCAGCAGCGTAAGCGGGGGGGCAACAGATACGCAGTATTTT. It specifies CASSVSGGATDTQYF. The V call is TRBV5-1, the J call TRBJ2-3; 10 nucleotides align to TRBD2. The CDR3 is 15 residues long. V was clipped by 4 bases and J by 3 bases; unmatched bases: 5. Germline V CDR1 and CDR2: SGHRS, YFSETQ. The full variable domain, its missing parts supplied by reference TRBV5-1 and TRBJ2-3, is KAGVTQTPRYLIKTRGQQVTLSCSPISGHRSVSWYQQTPGQGLQFLFEYFSETQRNKGNFPGRFSGRQFSNSRSEMNVSTLELGDSALYLCASSVSGGATDTQYFGPGTRLTVL.

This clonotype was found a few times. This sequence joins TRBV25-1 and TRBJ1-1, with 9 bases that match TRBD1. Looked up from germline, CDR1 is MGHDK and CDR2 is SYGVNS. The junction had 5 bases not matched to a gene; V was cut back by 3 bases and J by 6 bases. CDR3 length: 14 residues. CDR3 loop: CASSDRRDRAEAFF. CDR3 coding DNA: TGTGCCAGCAGTGACCGTCGGGACAGGGCTGAAGCTTTCTTT.

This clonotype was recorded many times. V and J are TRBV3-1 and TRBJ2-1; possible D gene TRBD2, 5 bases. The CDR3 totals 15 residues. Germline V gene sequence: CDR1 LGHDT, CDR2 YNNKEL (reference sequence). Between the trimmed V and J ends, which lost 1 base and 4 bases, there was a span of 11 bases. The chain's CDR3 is CASSQAAVDYNEQFF. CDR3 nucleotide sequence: TGTGCCAGCAGCCAAGCAGCGGTCGATTACAATGAGCAGTTCTTC.

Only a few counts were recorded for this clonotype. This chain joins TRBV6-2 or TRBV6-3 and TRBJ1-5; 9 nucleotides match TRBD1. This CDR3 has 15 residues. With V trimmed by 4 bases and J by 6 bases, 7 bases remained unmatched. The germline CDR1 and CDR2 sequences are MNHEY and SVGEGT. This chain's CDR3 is CASSFTGGAGQPQHF. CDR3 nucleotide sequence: TGTGCCAGCAGTTTCACAGGGGGCGCGGGTCAGCCCCAGCATTTT.

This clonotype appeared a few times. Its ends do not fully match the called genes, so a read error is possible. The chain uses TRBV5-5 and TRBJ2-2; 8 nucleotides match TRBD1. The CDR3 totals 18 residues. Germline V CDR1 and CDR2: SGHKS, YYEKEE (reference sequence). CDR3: CASRLDPRGRGLAGELFF. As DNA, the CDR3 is TGTGCCAGCAGGTTGGACCCCAGGGGGCGAGGTCTCGCCGGGGAGCTGTTTTTT.

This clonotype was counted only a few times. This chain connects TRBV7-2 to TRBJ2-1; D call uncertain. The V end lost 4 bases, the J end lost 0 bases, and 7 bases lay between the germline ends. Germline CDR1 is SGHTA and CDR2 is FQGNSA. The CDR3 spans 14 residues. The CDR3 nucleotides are TGTGCCAGCAGCTCCCCCTTCTCCTACAATGAGCAGTTCTTC. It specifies CASSSPFSYNEQFF. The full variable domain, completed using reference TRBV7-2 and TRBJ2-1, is GAGVSQSPSNKVTEKGKDVELRCDPISGHTALYWYRQSLGQGLEFLIYFQGNSAPDKSGLPSDRFSAERTGGSVSTLTIQRTQQEDSAVYLCASSSPFSYNEQFFGPGTRLTVL.

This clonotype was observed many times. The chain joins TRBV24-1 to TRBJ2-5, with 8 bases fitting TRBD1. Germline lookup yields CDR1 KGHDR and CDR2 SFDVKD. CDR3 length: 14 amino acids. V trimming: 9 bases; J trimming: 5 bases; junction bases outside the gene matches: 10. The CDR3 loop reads CATSAGGNEETQYF. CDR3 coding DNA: TGTGCCACCTCGGCAGGGGGCAATGAGGAGACCCAGTACTTC.

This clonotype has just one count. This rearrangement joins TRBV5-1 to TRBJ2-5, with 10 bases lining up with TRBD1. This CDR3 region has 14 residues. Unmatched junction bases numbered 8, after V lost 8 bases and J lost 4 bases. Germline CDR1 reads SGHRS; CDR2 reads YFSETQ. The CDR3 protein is CASATGGLRETQYF. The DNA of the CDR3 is TGCGCCAGTGCGACAGGGGGCTTGAGAGAGACCCAGTACTTC. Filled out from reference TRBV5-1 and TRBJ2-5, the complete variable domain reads KAGVTQTPRYLIKTRGQQVTLSCSPISGHRSVSWYQQTPGQGLQFLFEYFSETQRNKGNFPGRFSGRQFSNSRSEMNVSTLELGDSALYLCASATGGLRETQYFGPGTRLLVL.

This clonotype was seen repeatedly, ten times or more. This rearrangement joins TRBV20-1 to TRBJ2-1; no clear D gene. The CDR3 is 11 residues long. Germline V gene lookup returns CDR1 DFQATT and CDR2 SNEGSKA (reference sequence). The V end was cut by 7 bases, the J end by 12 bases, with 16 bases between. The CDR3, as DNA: TGCAGTGAGGCCTACGACAAGGGGCAGTTCTTC. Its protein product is CSEAYDKGQFF.

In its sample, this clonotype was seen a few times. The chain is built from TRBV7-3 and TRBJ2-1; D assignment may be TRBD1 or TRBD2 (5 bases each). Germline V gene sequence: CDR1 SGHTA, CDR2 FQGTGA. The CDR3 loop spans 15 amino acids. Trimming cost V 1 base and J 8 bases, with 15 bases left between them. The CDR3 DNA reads TGTGCCAGCAGCTTAAGGGGGTTAGGGCAGGATGAGCAGTTCTTC. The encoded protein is CASSLRGLGQDEQFF.

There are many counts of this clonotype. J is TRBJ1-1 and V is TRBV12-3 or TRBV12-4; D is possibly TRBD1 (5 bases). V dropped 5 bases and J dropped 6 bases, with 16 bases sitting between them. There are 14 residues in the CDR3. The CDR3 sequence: CASSPLPGGAEAFF. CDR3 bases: TGTGCCAGCAGTCCACTCCCCGGGGGGGCTGAAGCTTTCTTT.

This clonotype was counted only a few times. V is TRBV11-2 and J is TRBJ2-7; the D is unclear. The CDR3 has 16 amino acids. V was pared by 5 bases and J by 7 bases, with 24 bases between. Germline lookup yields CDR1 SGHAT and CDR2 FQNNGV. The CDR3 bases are TGTGCCAGCAGCCCAAGGGAAACACGTCTCCCATGGGAGCAGTACTTC. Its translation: CASSPRETRLPWEQYF. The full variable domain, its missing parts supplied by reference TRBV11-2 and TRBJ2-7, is EAGVAQSPRYKIIEKRQSVAFWCNPISGHATLYWYQQILGQGPKLLIQFQNNGVVDDSQLPKDRFSAERLKGVDSTLKIQPAKLEDSAVYLCASSPRETRLPWEQYFGPGTRLTVT.

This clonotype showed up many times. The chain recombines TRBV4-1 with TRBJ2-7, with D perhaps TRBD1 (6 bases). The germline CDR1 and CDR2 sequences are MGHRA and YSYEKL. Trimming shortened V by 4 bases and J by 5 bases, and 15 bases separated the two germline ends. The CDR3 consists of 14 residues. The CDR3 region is CASSRQRGDNEQYF. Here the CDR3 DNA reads TGCGCCAGCAGCCGTCAAAGAGGGGACAACGAGCAGTACTTC.

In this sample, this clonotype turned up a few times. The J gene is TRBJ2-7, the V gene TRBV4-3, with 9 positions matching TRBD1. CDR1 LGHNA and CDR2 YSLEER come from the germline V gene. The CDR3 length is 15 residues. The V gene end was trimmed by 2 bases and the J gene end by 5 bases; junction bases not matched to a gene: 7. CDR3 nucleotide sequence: TGCGCCAGCAGCCAATACCCCGGACAGGGGAACGAGCAGTACTTC. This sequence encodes CASSQYPGQGNEQYF.

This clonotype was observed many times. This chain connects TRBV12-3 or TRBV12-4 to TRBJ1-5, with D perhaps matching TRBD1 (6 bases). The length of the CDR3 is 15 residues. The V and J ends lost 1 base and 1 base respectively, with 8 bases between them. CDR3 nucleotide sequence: TGTGCCAGCAGTTTAGTAACAGGGAGCAATCAGCCCCAGCATTTT. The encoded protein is CASSLVTGSNQPQHF.

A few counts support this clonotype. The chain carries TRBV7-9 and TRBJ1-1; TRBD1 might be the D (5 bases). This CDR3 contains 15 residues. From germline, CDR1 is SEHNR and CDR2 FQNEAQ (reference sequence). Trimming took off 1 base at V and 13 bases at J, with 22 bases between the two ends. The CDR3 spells CASSLGRGAALGVFF. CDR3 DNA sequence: TGTGCCAGCAGCTTAGGTCGAGGGGCAGCGTTGGGAGTTTTCTTT.

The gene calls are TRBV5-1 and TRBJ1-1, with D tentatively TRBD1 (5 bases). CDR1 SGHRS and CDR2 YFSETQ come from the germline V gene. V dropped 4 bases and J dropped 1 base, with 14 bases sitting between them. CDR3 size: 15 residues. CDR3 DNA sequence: TGCGCCAGCAGCCTGAATACGGGGACGAACACTGAAGCTTTCTTT. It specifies CASSLNTGTNTEAFF.

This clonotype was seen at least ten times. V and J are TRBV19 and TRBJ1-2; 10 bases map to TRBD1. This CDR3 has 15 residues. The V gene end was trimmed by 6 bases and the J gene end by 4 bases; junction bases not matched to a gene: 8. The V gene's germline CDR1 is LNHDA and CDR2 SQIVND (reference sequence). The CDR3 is CASSATGGEPYGYTF. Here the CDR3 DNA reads TGTGCCAGTAGCGCGACAGGGGGCGAACCCTATGGCTACACCTTC.